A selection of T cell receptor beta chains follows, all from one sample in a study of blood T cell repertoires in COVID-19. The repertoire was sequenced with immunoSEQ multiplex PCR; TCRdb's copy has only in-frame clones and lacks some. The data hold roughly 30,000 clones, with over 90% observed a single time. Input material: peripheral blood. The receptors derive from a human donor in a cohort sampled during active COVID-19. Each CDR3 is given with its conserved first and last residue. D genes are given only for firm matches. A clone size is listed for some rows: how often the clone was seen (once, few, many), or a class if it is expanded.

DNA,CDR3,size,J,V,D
TGTGCCATCAGTGGAGAGGGCCCGGAGACCCAGTACTTC,CAISGEGPETQYF,-,TRBJ2-5,TRBV10-3,-
TGTGCCAGCAGCCGGACATATATGAACACTGAAGCTTTCTTT,CASSRTYMNTEAFF,-,TRBJ1-1,TRBV6-5,-
TGTGCCAGCAGCCATACAGCCGGGACTAGCGGAGGCGGGGAGCAGTTCTTC,CASSHTAGTSGGGEQFF,-,TRBJ2-1,TRBV11-2,TRBD2
TGTGCCAGCAGTTACTCGAGACAGAACACCGGGGAGCTGTTTTTT,CASSYSRQNTGELFF,-,TRBJ2-2,TRBV6-5,-
TGTGCCAGCAGCGTAGCTACAGGAAGGGCAATACAAGAGACCCAGTACTTC,CASSVATGRAIQETQYF,-,TRBJ2-5,TRBV9,-
TGCGCCAGCAGCCCAACTAGCGGGAGTACTTCCCATGAGCAGTTCTTC,CASSPTSGSTSHEQFF,-,TRBJ2-1,TRBV5-1,TRBD2
TGTGCCAGCAGTTACTCTGGGGGCCGGGGAGATACGCAGTATTTT,CASSYSGGRGDTQYF,-,TRBJ2-3,TRBV6-5,-
TGTGCCAGCAGACTAGTAAACACTGAAGCTTTCTTT,CASRLVNTEAFF,-,TRBJ1-1,TRBV7-9,-
TGTGCCAGCAGCCCGGCGGGGGTAATCCAAGAGACCCAGTACTTC,CASSPAGVIQETQYF,-,TRBJ2-5,TRBV9,TRBD2
TGTGCCAGCAGCCCGACAGGGGCCCTATACAATGAGCAGTTCTTC,CASSPTGALYNEQFF,-,TRBJ2-1,TRBV7-9,TRBD1
TGTGCCAGCAGCCTTACAACCGGGACAGCGGTCTCCTACGAGCAGTACTTC,CASSLTTGTAVSYEQYF,-,TRBJ2-7,TRBV7-8,TRBD1
TGTGCCAGCAGCCAGGAAGTAGACTCTTACACCGGGGAGCTGTTTTTT,CASSQEVDSYTGELFF,-,TRBJ2-2,TRBV3-1/TRBV3-2,-
TGTGCCAGCAGGGACCTCCGGGACACCCAATTGGAGCAGTACTTC,CASRDLRDTQLEQYF,-,TRBJ2-7,TRBV27,-
TGCAGCGTTGGGGGACAGAGCTATCCCTATGGCTACACCTTC,CSVGGQSYPYGYTF,-,TRBJ1-2,TRBV29-1,TRBD1
TGTGCCAGCACCAGAATCCTAAACACCATATATTTT,CASTRILNTIYF,-,TRBJ1-3,TRBV12-3/TRBV12-4,-
TGTGCCAGCAGTGGAAGGGACAGAAGTTCACCCCTCCACTTT,CASSGRDRSSPLHF,-,TRBJ1-6,TRBV2,TRBD1
TGTGCCAGCTCACCACCCGGGGAGACCCAGTACTTC,CASSPPGETQYF,-,TRBJ2-5,TRBV18,-
TGTGCCAGCAGTGATACTAGCGGGAGAGTTATGAGGGGGAATGAGCAGTTCTTC,CASSDTSGRVMRGNEQFF,-,TRBJ2-1,TRBV25-1,TRBD2
TGTGCCAGTAGTCTACAAGACTATGAGGCCGGGGAGCTGTTTTTT,CASSLQDYEAGELFF,-,TRBJ2-2,TRBV19,-
TGCAGCGTCGAAAGGGAATCCGAGGGTTACGAGCAGTACTTC,CSVERESEGYEQYF,-,TRBJ2-7,TRBV29-1,-
TGTGCCAGCCGCTTCGGGGAGGACTTGTATGAAAAACTGTTTTTT,CASRFGEDLYEKLFF,-,TRBJ1-4,TRBV28,-
TGTGCCTGGAGTTCCCCGAGGACAGGGGCAGCGCCCTACGAGCAGTACTTC,CAWSSPRTGAAPYEQYF,-,TRBJ2-7,TRBV30,TRBD1
TGTGCCAGCAGCCCACTCCCGGGAAACCCCTCTAACTATGGCTACACCTTC,CASSPLPGNPSNYGYTF,-,TRBJ1-2,TRBV7-9,-
TGCGCCAGCAGGACAGCTAACTATGGCTACACCTTC,CASRTANYGYTF,-,TRBJ1-2,TRBV5-1,-
TGTGCCAGCAGCCGTCAGGGACAGGGGGTGGATACGCAGTATTTT,CASSRQGQGVDTQYF,-,TRBJ2-3,TRBV7-2,TRBD1
TGCGCCAGCAGCTTGGGACAGAACTACGAGCAGTACTTC,CASSLGQNYEQYF,-,TRBJ2-7,TRBV4-1,TRBD1
TGTGCCAGCAGCCCTACAGGGTTGGTCTACGAGCAGTACTTC,CASSPTGLVYEQYF,-,TRBJ2-7,TRBV5-6,-
TGCGCCAGCACTATAGGACAGGTGGTCTACAATGAGCAGTTCTTC,CASTIGQVVYNEQFF,-,TRBJ2-1,TRBV5-1,TRBD1
TGTGCCAGTAGTATCACGTCCAGGCTGATTGATGGCTACACCTTC,CASSITSRLIDGYTF,few,TRBJ1-2,TRBV19,-
TGTGCCAGCAGCTTACAGAGCAATCAGCCCCAGCATTTT,CASSLQSNQPQHF,-,TRBJ1-5,TRBV7-8,-
TGTGCTAGTGGCCCAGACAATACAGATACGCAGTATTTT,CASGPDNTDTQYF,-,TRBJ2-3,TRBV12-5,-
TGTGCCAGCAGACCGGGACAGTCCTTGGGTCAGCCCCAGCATTTT,CASRPGQSLGQPQHF,-,TRBJ1-5,TRBV6-4,TRBD1
TGTGCCAGTAGTCCCCAGGGCAGGTTTAATTCACCCCTCCACTTT,CASSPQGRFNSPLHF,-,TRBJ1-6,TRBV19,-
TGTGCCAGCTTTCAGGGGTACACTGAAGCTTTCTTT,CASFQGYTEAFF,-,TRBJ1-1,TRBV6-5,-
TGTGCCAGCAGCCAGTTTCGGGGTGGCTACACCTTC,CASSQFRGGYTF,-,TRBJ1-2,TRBV3-1/TRBV3-2,-
TGTGCCAGTAGTATCGGCGGGACTAATAATTCACCCCTCCACTTT,CASSIGGTNNSPLHF,-,TRBJ1-6,TRBV19,-
TGTGCCAGCTCACTACGGGGTGGTGAGCAGTTCTTC,CASSLRGGEQFF,-,TRBJ2-1,TRBV18,-
TGTGCCAGCAGCTTGTGGGGACACTCACTGGATGAAAAACTGTTTTTT,CASSLWGHSLDEKLFF,-,TRBJ1-4,TRBV5-4,-
TGCGCCAGCAGCTTGAGCCCTTGGACTAGCGGGAATCAAGATACGCAGTATTTT,CASSLSPWTSGNQDTQYF,-,TRBJ2-3,TRBV5-1,TRBD2